This record looks at one T cell receptor beta chain sequence and its context. This sample stems from a study of blood T cell repertoires in COVID-19. Study background: Acute and convalescent COVID-19 specimens originated in the United States, Italy and Spain.

Profiling relied on immunoSEQ multiplex PCR, and the TCRdb table lists in-frame clones only, not all of them. Of some 90,000 clones listed, around 78% are singletons. The CDR3 spans 14 residues. Germline V gives CDR1 SGHRS, CDR2 YFSETQ. Trimming took 2 bases from V and 6 from J; bases not matched to a gene: 5. The V and J genes are TRBV5-1 and TRBJ2-4; 7 bases line up with TRBD1. The TCR comes from a human donor in a cohort sampled during active COVID-19. Input material: peripheral blood. In DNA form, the CDR3 reads TGCGCCAGCAGCTTCGGGACAGACTTAAACATTCAGTACTTC. Its protein is CASSFGTDLNIQYF.